This TCR beta chain was profiled in a study of blood T cell repertoires in COVID-19. Assay: immunoSEQ multiplex PCR; the TCRdb copy retains only in-frame clones and omits some. The repertoire holds 330,000 or so clones, with roughly 87% as singletons. The CDR3 totals 15 residues. Trimming removed 3 bases from V and 8 bases from J; junction bases left unmatched: 9. Germline V lookup: CDR1 MNHEY, CDR2 SMNVEV (reference sequence). The source of this sequence is a woman aged 25 to 45 who had recovered from COVID-19. The V gene is TRBV27, the J gene TRBJ2-4; 8 bases map to TRBD1. Sequencing used PBMCs or T cells enriched from blood (not recorded which). This chain's CDR3 is CASSFQGALPYIQYF. For the CDR3, the DNA is TGTGCCAGCAGTTTCCAGGGGGCGCTCCCTTACATTCAGTACTTC.